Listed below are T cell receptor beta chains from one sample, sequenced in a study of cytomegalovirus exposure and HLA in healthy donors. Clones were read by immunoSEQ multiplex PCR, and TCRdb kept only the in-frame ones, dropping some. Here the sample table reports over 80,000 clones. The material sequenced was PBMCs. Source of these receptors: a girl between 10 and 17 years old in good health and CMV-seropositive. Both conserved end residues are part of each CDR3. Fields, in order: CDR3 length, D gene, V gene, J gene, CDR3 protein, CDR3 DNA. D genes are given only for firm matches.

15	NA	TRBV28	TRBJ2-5	CASIGLTAASGTQYF	TGTGCCAGCATTGGGCTGACAGCCGCTTCGGGGACCCAGTACTTC
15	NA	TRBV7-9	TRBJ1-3	CASSLGPSSGNTIYF	TGTGCCAGCAGCCTGGGCCCGAGCTCTGGAAACACCATATATTTT
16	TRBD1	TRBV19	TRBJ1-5	CASRTSGQGPLEPQHF	TGTGCCAGTAGGACCTCCGGACAGGGGCCACTTGAGCCCCAGCATTTT
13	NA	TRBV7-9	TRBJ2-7	CASTNRGLHEQYF	TGTGCCAGCACCAATAGGGGACTCCACGAGCAGTACTTC
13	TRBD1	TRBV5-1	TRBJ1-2	CASTGQASYGYTF	TGCGCCAGCACTGGACAGGCGAGCTATGGCTACACCTTC
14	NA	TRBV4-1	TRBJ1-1	CASSHLGAYTEAFF	TGCGCCAGCAGCCACCTGGGGGCATACACTGAAGCTTTCTTT
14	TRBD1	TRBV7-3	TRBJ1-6	CASADRGNNSPLHF	TGTGCCAGCGCGGACAGGGGTAACAATTCACCCCTCCACTTT
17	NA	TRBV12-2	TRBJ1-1	CASRLGPGGQGNTEAFF	TGTGCAAGTCGCTTAGGGCCAGGCGGACAGGGTAACACTGAAGCTTTCTTT
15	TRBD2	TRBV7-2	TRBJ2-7	CASSPTSGAAYEQYF	TGTGCCAGCAGTCCGACTAGCGGGGCTGCCTACGAGCAGTACTTC
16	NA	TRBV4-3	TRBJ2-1	CASSQDGLASHNEQFF	TGCGCCAGCAGCCAAGACGGGCTAGCGTCCCACAATGAGCAGTTCTTC
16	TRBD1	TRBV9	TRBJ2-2	CASSVVTGEGTGELFF	TGTGCCAGCAGCGTAGTGACAGGGGAAGGCACCGGGGAGCTGTTTTTT
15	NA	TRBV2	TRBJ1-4	CASSEALGAGEKLFF	TGTGCCAGCAGTGAAGCGCTTGGGGCCGGAGAAAAACTGTTTTTT
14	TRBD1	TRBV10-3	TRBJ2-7	CAISRTGTANEQYF	TGTGCCATCAGCCGGACCGGGACAGCGAACGAGCAGTACTTC
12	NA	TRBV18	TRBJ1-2	CASSPSVDGYTF	TGTGCCAGCTCACCATCCGTTGATGGCTACACCTTC
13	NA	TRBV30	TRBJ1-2	CAWSGGSDYGYTF	TGTGCCTGGAGTGGAGGGTCTGACTATGGCTACACCTTC
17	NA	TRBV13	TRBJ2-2	CASSLLGTRRGSGELFF	TGTGCCAGCAGCTTATTAGGGACGAGGCGGGGTAGCGGGGAGCTGTTTTTT
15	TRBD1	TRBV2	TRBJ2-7	CASSDPGQGLYEQYF	TGTGCCAGCAGTGATCCCGGACAGGGGCTTTACGAGCAGTACTTC
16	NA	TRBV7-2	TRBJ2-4	CASSPNMAMDGGIQYF	TGTGCCAGCAGCCCCAATATGGCCATGGACGGGGGTATTCAGTACTTC
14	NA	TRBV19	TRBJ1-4	CASSGGATNEKLFF	TGTGCCAGTAGTGGAGGGGCAACTAATGAAAAACTGTTTTTT
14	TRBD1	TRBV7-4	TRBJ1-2	CASSGIRGPYGYTF	TGTGCCAGCAGCGGGATAAGGGGGCCCTATGGCTACACCTTC
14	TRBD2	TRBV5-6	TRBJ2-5	CASRPGRGGETQYF	TGTGCCAGCAGACCTGGACGGGGGGGAGAGACCCAGTACTTC
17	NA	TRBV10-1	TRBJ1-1	CASSFRERRQMNTEAFF	TGCGCCAGCAGTTTCCGGGAGAGAAGGCAAATGAACACTGAAGCTTTCTTT
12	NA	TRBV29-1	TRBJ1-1	CSVRPGNTEAFF	TGCAGCGTTCGACCGGGGAACACTGAAGCTTTCTTT
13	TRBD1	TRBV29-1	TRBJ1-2	CSGQGGDNYGYTF	TGCAGCGGACAGGGTGGGGACAACTATGGCTACACCTTC
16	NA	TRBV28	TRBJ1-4	CASSSSATETNEKLFF	TGTGCCAGCAGTTCCTCGGCGACTGAAACTAATGAAAAACTGTTTTTT
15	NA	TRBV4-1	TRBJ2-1	CASSQVSQGAHEQFF	TGCGCCAGCAGCCAAGTTTCGCAGGGTGCCCATGAGCAGTTCTTC
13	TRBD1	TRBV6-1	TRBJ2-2	CATTGDWTGELFF	TGTGCCACCACAGGGGATTGGACCGGGGAGCTGTTTTTT
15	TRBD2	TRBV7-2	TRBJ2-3	CASSPSGDGTDTQYF	TGTGCCAGCAGCCCTAGCGGGGACGGCACAGATACGCAGTATTTT
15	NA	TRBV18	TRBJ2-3	CASSPPSKHTDTQYF	TGTGCCAGCTCACCACCGAGTAAGCACACAGATACGCAGTATTTT
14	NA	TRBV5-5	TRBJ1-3	CASSLDISGNTIYF	TGTGCCAGCAGCTTGGACATCTCTGGAAACACCATATATTTT
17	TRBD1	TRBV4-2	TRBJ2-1	CASSQEPGQGLDNEQFF	TGTGCCAGCAGCCAAGAGCCAGGACAGGGTTTGGACAATGAGCAGTTCTTC
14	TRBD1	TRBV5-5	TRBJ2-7	CASSSDRDFREQYF	TGTGCCAGCAGCTCGGACAGGGATTTCCGGGAGCAGTACTTC
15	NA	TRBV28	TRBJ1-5	CASSLSFSKWQPQHF	TGTGCCAGCAGTTTATCTTTCAGTAAATGGCAGCCCCAGCATTTT
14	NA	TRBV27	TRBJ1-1	CASSPTALVPEAFF	TGTGCCAGCTCACCAACCGCGTTGGTCCCTGAAGCTTTCTTT
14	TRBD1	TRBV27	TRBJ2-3	CASSSTGGTDTQYF	TGTGCCAGCAGTTCGACAGGGGGCACAGATACGCAGTATTTT
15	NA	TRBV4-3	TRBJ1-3	CASSQDGTSGNTIYF	TGCGCCAGCAGCCAAGACGGGACATCTGGAAACACCATATATTTT
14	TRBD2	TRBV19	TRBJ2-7	CASSFSGARYEQYF	TGTGCCAGTAGTTTTAGCGGGGCACGCTACGAGCAGTACTTC
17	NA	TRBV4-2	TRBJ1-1	CASSQPGRQFMNTEAFF	TGTGCCAGCAGCCAACCCGGGCGACAGTTCATGAACACTGAAGCTTTCTTT
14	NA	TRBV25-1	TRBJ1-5	CASRRGGEDQPQHF	TGTGCCAGCAGGCGGGGGGGAGAGGATCAGCCCCAGCATTTT
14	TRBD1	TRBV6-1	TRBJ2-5	CASRDRGIQETQYF	TGTGCCAGCAGAGACAGGGGGATCCAAGAGACCCAGTACTTC
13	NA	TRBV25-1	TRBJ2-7	CASGGTATYEQYF	TGTGCCAGCGGGGGGACAGCAACCTACGAGCAGTACTTC
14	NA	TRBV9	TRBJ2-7	CASSVVDSPYEQYF	TGTGCCAGCAGCGTAGTGGACTCCCCCTACGAGCAGTACTTC
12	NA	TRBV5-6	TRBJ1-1	CASSLIGGHAFF	TGTGCCAGCAGCTTGATCGGGGGGCACGCTTTCTTT
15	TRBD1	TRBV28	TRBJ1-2	CASSSAGQGKDGYTF	TGTGCCAGCAGTTCCGCGGGACAGGGTAAGGATGGCTACACCTTC
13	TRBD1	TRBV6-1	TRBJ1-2	CASKRQGYYGYTF	TGTGCCAGCAAACGACAGGGGTACTATGGCTACACCTTC
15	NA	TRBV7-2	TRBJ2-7	CASSLGSPALRGQYF	TGTGCCAGCAGCTTAGGAAGCCCAGCACTACGAGGGCAGTACTTC
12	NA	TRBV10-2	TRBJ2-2	CASSDVPGELFF	TGCGCCAGCAGTGACGTTCCCGGGGAGCTGTTTTTT
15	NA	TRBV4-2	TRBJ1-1	CASSQDRQANTEAFF	TGTGCCAGCAGCCAAGACAGGCAGGCGAACACTGAAGCTTTCTTT
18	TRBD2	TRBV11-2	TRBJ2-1	CASSLDWGLAGGRYEQFF	TGTGCCAGCAGCTTAGATTGGGGACTAGCGGGGGGCAGGTATGAGCAGTTCTTC
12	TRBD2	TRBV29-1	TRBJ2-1	CSVEREVDEQFF	TGCAGCGTTGAGCGGGAGGTCGATGAGCAGTTCTTC
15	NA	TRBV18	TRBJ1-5	CASSLARGSNQPQHF	TGTGCCAGCTCGCTCGCCCGGGGAAGCAATCAGCCCCAGCATTTT
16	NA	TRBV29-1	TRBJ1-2	CSVRNLVAEINYGYTF	TGCAGCGTTCGGAACCTTGTCGCGGAAATTAACTATGGCTACACCTTC
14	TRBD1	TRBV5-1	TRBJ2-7	CASTDPGTAAEQYF	TGCGCCAGCACCGATCCGGGGACAGCGGCCGAGCAGTACTTC
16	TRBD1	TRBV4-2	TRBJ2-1	CASSLRGQGVNNEQFF	TGTGCCAGCAGTTTAAGAGGCCAGGGGGTCAACAATGAGCAGTTCTTC
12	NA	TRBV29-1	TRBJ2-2	CSVGVPTGELFF	TGCAGCGTCGGGGTTCCTACCGGGGAGCTGTTTTTT
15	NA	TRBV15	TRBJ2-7	CATSSRERGTYEQYF	TGTGCCACCAGCAGCCGGGAAAGGGGGACCTACGAGCAGTACTTC
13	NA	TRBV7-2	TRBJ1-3	CASSPNRVHTIYF	TGTGCCAGCAGCCCAAACAGGGTACACACCATATATTTT